These 8 T cell receptor beta chains were sequenced from one sample in a study of blood T cell repertoires in COVID-19. Clones were read by immunoSEQ multiplex PCR, and TCRdb kept only the in-frame ones, dropping some. The sample has under 95,000 clones; 86% are singletons. The specimen was peripheral blood. The receptors here all came from a woman over 75 with acute or convalescent COVID-19.

This chain links TRBV2 with TRBJ1-2, with a tentative D call TRBD1 (5 bases). The CDR3 is 13 amino acids. Trimming cost V 5 bases and J 4 bases, with 11 bases left between them. Germline CDR1 is SNHLY and CDR2 is FYNNEI. Here the CDR3 reads CASSPGVSYGYTF. The CDR3 region has the DNA TGTGCCAGCAGTCCGGGGGTGAGCTATGGCTACACCTTC.

This chain uses TRBV29-1 with TRBJ2-3; D not resolved. The CDR3 spans 13 residues. Trimming shortened V by 1 base and J by 1 base, and 6 bases separated the two germline ends. Germline V gives CDR1 SQVTM, CDR2 ANQGSEA. The CDR3 DNA reads TGCAGCGTTGAAGGCGATCGCACAGATACGCAGTATTTT. Translation gives CSVEGDRTDTQYF.

The gene calls are TRBV15 and TRBJ1-2; maybe TRBD1 (5 bases). This CDR3 is 12 amino acids long. Trimming shortened V by 1 base and J by 7 bases, and 7 bases separated the two germline ends. Per the germline V gene, CDR1 is LNHNV and CDR2 is YYDKDF (reference sequence). Written as DNA, the CDR3 is TGTGCCACCAGCAGAGCAGGGCTTGGCTACACCTTC. Protein product: CATSRAGLGYTF. Full variable domain (remainder filled in from reference TRBV15 and TRBJ1-2): DAMVIQNPRYQVTQFGKPVTLSCSQTLNHNVMYWYQQKSSQAPKLLFHYYDKDFNNEADTPDNFQSRRPNTSFCFLDIRSPGLGDTAMYLCATSRAGLGYTFGSGTRLTVV.

The chain employs TRBV25-1 and TRBJ2-5; D may be TRBD1 (5 bases). Trimming shortened V by 3 bases and J by 2 bases, and 13 bases separated the two germline ends. CDR1 and CDR2 (germline): MGHDK, SYGVNS. The CDR3 is 15 residues long. CDR3 residues: CASSEPGAFQETQYF. CDR3 DNA sequence: TGTGCCAGCAGTGAGCCTGGGGCCTTTCAAGAGACCCAGTACTTC.

Concerning this clone: Other DNA sequences within the sample encode an identical CDR3. DNA for the CDR3: TGCGCCAGCAGCTTGGGGGCGGGGGACGAGACCCAGTACTTC. It codes for CASSLGAGDETQYF. This chain joins TRBV5-1 and TRBJ2-5, with 7 nucleotides matching TRBD2. CDR1 is SGHRS, CDR2 YFSETQ, per germline. The junction had 4 bases not matched to a gene; V was cut back by 0 bases and J by 5 bases. The CDR3 sequence is 14 residues long.

The rearrangement links TRBV5-1 to TRBJ1-6; D possibly corresponds to TRBD1 (6 bases). The CDR3 runs 16 residues. Trimming took off 4 bases at V and 7 bases at J, with 18 bases between the two ends. Germline V gene sequence: CDR1 SGHRS, CDR2 YFSETQ. Written as DNA, the CDR3 is TGCGCCAGCAGCGCCGACAGGCAAAGGGCAAATTCACCCCTCCACTTT. Translation gives CASSADRQRANSPLHF.

V and J are TRBV9 and TRBJ2-7; D might be TRBD2 (6 bases). CDR1 and CDR2 from the germline V gene are SGDLS and YYNGEE. Trimming removed 4 bases from V and 2 bases from J, with 13 bases in between. CDR3 length equals 14 residues. CDR3 DNA sequence: TGTGCCAGCAGCCCTCGGACGGGAGCCTACGAGCAGTACTTC. It codes for CASSPRTGAYEQYF.

This sequence joins TRBV5-4 and TRBJ1-4, with D possibly being TRBD1 (5 bases). V dropped 0 bases and J dropped 8 bases, with 17 bases sitting between them. CDR1 is SGHNT and CDR2 is YYREEE in the germline V gene (reference sequence). The length of the CDR3 is 16 residues. CDR3 protein: CASSLAGGGTREKLFF. In nucleotides, the CDR3 is TGTGCCAGCAGCTTGGCCGGAGGTGGGACTAGGGAAAAACTGTTTTTT.